This T cell receptor (beta chain) was captured by sequencing in a study of tumor T cells in aggressive B-cell lymphoma. Generated by immunoSEQ multiplex PCR, the TCRdb table keeps only in-frame clones and is missing some. The sample carries more than 10,000 clones, around 90% recorded once. Germline CDR1 and CDR2: SGHAT and FQNNGV. The CDR3 covers 14 residues. Trimming cost V 7 bases and J 2 bases, with 14 bases left between them. The clonotype originates from an adult with diffuse large B cell lymphoma. This sequence joins TRBV11-2 and TRBJ1-2, with D maybe TRBD1 (6 bases). The sequencing input was tumor tissue. The CDR3 loop reads CASNFGGGNYGYTF. In DNA form, the CDR3 reads TGTGCCAGCAACTTCGGGGGGGGCAACTATGGCTACACCTTC.